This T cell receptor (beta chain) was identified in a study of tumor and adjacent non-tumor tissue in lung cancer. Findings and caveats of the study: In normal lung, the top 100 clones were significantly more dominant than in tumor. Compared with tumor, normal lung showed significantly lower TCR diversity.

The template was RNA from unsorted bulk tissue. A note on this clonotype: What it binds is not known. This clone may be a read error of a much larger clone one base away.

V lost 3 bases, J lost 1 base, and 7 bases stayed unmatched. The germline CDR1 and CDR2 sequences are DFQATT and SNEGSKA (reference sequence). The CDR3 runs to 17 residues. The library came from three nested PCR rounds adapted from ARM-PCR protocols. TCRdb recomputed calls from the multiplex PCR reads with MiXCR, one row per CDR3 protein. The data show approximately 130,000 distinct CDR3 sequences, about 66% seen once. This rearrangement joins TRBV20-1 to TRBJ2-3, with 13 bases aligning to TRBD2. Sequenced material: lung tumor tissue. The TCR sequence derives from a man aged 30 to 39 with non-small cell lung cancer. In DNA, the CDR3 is TGCAGTGCTAGGGTTATGGGACTAGCGGGGTGCACAGATACGCAGTATTTT. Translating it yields CSARVMGLAGCTDTQYF.